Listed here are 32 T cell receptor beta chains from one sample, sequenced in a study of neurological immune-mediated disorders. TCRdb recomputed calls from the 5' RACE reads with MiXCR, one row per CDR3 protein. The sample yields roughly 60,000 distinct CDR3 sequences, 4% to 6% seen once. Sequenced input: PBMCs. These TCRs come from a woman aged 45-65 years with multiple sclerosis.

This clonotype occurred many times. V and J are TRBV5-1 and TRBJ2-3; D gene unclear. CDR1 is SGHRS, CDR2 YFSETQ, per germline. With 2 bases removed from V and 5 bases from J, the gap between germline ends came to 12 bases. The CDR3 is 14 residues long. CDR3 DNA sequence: TGCGCCAGCAGCTTTCCCCCCACCGAAGATACGCAGTATTTT. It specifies CASSFPPTEDTQYF.

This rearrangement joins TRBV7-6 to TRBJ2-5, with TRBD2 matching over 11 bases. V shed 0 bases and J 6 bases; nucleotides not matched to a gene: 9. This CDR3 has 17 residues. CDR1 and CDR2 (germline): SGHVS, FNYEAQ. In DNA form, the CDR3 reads TGTGCCAGCAGCTTAGCCCGACTAGCGGGGACCCCAAAGACCCAGTACTTC. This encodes CASSLARLAGTPKTQYF.

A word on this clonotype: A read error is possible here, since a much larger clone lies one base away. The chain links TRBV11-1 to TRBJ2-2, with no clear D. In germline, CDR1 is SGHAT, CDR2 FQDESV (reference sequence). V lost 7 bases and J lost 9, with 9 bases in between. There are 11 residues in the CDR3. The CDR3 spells CASTQWWELFF. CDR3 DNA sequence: TGTGCCAGCACCCAGTGGTGGGAGCTGTTTTTT.

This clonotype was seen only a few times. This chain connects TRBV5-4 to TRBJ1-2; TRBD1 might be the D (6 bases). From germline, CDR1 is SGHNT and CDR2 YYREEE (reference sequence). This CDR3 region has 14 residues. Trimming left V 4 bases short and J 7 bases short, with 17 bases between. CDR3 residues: CASSRGDRGGGYTF. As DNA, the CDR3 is TGTGCCAGCAGCCGGGGTGACAGAGGGGGTGGCTACACCTTC.

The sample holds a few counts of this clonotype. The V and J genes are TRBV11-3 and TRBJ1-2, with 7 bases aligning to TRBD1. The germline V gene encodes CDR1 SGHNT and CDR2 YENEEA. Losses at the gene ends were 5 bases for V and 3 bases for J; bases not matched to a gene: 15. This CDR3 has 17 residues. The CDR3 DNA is TGTGCCAGCAGCCCTAGGACAGGAGGCCCCTTCGACTATGGCTACACCTTC. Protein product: CASSPRTGGPFDYGYTF.

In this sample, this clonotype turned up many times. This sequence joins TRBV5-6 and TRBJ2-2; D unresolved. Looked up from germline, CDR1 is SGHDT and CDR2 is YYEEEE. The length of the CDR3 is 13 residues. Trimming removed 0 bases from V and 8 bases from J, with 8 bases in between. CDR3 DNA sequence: TGTGCCAGCAGCTTGGGGCCCTCGGGGGAGCTGTTTTTT. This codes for CASSLGPSGELFF.

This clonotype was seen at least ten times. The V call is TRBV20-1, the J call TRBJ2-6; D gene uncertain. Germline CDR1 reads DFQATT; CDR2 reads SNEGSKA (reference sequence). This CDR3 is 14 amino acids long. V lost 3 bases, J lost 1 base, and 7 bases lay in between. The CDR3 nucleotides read TGCAGTGCTAGGCCCAGGTCTGGGGCCAACGTCCTGACTTTC. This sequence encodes CSARPRSGANVLTF.

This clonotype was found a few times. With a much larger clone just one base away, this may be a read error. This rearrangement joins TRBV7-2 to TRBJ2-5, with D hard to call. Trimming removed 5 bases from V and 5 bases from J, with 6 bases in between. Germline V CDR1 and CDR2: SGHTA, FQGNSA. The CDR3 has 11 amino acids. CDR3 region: CASSKIETQYF. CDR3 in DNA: TGTGCCAGCAGCAAAATTGAGACCCAGTACTTC.

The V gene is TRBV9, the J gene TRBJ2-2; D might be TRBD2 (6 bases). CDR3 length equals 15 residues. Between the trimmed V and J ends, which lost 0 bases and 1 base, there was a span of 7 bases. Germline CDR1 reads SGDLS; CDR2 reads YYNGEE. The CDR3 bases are TGTGCCAGCAGCGTAGGCGGGGAGAACACCGGGGAGCTGTTTTTT. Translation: CASSVGGENTGELFF.

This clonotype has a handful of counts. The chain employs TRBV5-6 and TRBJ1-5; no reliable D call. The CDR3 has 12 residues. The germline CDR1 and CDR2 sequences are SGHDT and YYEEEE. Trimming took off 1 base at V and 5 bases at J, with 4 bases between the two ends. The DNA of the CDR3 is TGTGCCAGCAGCTTGCAGGATCAGCCCCAGCATTTT. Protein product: CASSLQDQPQHF.

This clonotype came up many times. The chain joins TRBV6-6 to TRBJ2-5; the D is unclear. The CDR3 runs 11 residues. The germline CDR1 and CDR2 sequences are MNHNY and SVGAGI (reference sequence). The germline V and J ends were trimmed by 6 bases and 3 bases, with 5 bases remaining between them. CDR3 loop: CASSHKETQYF. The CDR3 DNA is TGTGCCAGCAGCCATAAAGAGACCCAGTACTTC.

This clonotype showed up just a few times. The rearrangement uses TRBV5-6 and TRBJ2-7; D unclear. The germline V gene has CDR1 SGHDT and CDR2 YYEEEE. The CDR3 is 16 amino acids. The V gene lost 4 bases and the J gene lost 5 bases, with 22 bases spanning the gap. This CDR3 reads CASSRGDPELVHEQYF. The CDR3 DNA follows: TGTGCCAGCAGCCGCGGCGACCCCGAGCTAGTCCACGAGCAGTACTTC. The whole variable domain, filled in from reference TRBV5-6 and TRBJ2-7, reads DAGVTQSPTHLIKTRGQQVTLRCSPKSGHDTVSWYQQALGQGPQFIFQYYEEEERQRGNFPDRFSGHQFPNYSSELNVNALLLGDSALYLCASSRGDPELVHEQYFGPGTRLTVT.

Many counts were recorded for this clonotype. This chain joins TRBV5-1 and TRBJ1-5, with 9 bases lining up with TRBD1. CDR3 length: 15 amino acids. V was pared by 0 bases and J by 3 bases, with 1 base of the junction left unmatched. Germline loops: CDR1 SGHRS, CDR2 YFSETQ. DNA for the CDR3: TGCGCCAGCAGCTTGGGGACAGGGGCCAATCAGCCCCAGCATTTT. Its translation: CASSLGTGANQPQHF.

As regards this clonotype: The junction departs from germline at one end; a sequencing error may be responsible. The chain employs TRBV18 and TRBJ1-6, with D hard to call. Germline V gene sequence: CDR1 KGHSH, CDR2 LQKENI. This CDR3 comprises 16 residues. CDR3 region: CASSPASRANNSPLHF. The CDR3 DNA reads TGTGCCAGCTCACCGGCCAGTCGAGCCAATAATTCACCCCTACACTTT.

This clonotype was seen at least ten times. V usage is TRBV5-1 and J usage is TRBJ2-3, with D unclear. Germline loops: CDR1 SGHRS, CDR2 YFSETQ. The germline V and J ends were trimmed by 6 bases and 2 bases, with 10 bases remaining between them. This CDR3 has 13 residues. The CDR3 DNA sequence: TGCGCCAGCAAAATCGCTCCCACAGATACGCAGTATTTT. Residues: CASKIAPTDTQYF.

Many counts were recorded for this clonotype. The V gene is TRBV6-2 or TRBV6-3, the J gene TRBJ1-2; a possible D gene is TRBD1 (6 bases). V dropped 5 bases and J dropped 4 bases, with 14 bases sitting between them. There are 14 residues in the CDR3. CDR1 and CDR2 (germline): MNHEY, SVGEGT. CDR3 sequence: CASSGRGNSYGYTF. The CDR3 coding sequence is TGTGCCAGCAGTGGAAGGGGGAACTCCTATGGCTACACCTTC.

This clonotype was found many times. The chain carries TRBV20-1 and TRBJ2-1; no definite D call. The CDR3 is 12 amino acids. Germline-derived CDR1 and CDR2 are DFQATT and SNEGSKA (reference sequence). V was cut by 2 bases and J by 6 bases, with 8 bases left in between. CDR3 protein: CSARTDLNEQFF. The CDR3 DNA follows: TGCAGTGCTAGAACTGACCTCAATGAGCAGTTCTTC.

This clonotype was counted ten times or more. The CDR3 protein is CASSPSPDREGTDTQYF. CDR3 bases: TGTGCCAGCAGCCCAAGCCCTGACAGGGAAGGCACAGATACGCAGTATTTT. V and J are TRBV7-8 and TRBJ2-3, with 7 bases matching TRBD1. The CDR3 contains 17 residues. The germline V gene encodes CDR1 SGHVS and CDR2 FQNEAQ. The J segment lost 1 base and the V segment lost 5 bases, leaving 12 bases of the junction unmatched.

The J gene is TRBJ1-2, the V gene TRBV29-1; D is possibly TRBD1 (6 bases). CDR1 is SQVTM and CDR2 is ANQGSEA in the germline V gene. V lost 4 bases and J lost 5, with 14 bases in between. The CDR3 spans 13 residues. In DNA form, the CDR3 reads TGCAGCGTTGCCGGGGGGGGCCATTATGGCTACACCTTC. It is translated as CSVAGGGHYGYTF.

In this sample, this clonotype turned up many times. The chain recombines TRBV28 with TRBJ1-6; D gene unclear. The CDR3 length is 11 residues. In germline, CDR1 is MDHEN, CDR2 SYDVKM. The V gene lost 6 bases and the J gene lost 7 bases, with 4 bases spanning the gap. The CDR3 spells CASSGNSPLHF. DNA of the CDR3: TGTGCCAGCAGCGGCAATTCACCCCTCCACTTT.

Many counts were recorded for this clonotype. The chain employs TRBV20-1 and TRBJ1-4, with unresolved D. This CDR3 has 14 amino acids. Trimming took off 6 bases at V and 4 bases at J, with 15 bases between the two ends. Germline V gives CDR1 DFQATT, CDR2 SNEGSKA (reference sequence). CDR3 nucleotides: TGCAGTGCCACCCAAGCGGGCCGTAATGAAAAACTGTTTTTT. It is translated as CSATQAGRNEKLFF.

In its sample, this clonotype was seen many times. In DNA form, the CDR3 reads TGTGCCAGCAGCCCGACAGGGATGGACACTGAAGCTTTCTTT. Encoded protein: CASSPTGMDTEAFF. The chain links TRBV9 to TRBJ1-1; TRBD1 aligns across 7 bases. J gave up 3 bases and V 4 bases, and 6 bases lay outside the gene matches. Germline values: CDR1 SGDLS, CDR2 YYNGEE. The CDR3 length is 14 residues. Looking up the rest from reference TRBV9 and TRBJ1-1 gives the full variable domain: DSGVTQTPKHLITATGQRVTLRCSPRSGDLSVYWYQQSLDQGLQFLIQYYNGEERAKGNILERFSAQQFPDLHSELNLSSLELGDSALYFCASSPTGMDTEAFFGQGTRLTVV.

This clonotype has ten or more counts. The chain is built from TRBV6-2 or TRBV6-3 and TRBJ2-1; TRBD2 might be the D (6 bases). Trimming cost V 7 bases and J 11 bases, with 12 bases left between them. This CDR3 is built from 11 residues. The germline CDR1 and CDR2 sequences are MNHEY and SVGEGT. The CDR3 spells CASTQGTQQFF. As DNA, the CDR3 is TGTGCCAGCACCCAAGGGACTCAGCAGTTCTTC.

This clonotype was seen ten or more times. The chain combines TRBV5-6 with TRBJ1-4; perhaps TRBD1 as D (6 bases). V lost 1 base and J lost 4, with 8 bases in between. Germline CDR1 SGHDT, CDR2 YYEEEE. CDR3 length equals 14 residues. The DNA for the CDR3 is TGTGCCAGCAGCTTGACACAGGGTAATGAAAAACTGTTTTTT. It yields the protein CASSLTQGNEKLFF.

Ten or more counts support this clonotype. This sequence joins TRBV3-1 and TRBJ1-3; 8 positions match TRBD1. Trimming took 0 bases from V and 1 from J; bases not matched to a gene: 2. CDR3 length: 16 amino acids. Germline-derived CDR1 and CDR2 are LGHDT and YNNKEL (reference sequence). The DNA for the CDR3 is TGTGCCAGCAGCCAAGAGGACAGGGCTTCTGGAAACACCATATATTTT. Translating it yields CASSQEDRASGNTIYF.

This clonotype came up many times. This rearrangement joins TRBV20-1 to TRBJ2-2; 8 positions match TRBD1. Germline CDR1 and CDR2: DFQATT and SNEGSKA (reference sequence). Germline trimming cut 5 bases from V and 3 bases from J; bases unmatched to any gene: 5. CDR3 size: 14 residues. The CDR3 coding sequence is TGCAGTGCTCCAGACAGGGGTGACACCGGGGAGCTGTTTTTT. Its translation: CSAPDRGDTGELFF.

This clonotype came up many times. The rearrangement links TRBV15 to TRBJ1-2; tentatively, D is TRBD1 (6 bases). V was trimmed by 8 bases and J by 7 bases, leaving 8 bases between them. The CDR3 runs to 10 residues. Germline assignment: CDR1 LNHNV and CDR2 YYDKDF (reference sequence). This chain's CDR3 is CATEGGGYTF. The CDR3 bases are TGTGCCACCGAAGGGGGTGGCTACACCTTC.

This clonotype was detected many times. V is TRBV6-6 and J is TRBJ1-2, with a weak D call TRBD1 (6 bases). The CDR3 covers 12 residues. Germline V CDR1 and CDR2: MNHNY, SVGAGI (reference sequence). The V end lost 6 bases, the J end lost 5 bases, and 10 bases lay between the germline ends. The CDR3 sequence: CASRDSLYGYTF. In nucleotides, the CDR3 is TGTGCCAGCAGGGACAGTTTATATGGCTACACCTTC.

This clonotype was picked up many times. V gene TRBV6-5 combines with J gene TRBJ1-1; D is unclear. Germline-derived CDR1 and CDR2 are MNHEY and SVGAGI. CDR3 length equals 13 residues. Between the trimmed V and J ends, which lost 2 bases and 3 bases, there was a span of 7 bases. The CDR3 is CASSYEEDTEAFF. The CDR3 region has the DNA TGTGCCAGCAGTTACGAGGAGGACACTGAAGCTTTCTTT.

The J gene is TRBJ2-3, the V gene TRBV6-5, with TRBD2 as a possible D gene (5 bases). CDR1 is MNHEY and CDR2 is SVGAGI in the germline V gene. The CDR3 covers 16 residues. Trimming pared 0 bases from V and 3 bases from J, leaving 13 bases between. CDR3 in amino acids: CASSYSIRGRTDTQYF. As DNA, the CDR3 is TGTGCCAGCAGTTACTCAATCCGGGGTAGGACAGATACGCAGTATTTT.

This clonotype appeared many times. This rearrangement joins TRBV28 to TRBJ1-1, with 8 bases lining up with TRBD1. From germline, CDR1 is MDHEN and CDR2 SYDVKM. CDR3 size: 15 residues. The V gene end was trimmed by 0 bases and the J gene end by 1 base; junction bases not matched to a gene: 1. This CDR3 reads CASSLWGQANTEAFF. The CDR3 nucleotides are TGTGCCAGCAGTTTATGGGGACAGGCGAACACTGAAGCTTTCTTT.

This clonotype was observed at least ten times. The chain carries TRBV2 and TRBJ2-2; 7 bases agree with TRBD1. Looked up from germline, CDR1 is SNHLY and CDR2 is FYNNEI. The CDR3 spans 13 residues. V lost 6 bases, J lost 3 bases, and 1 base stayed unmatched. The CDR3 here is CASRGQYTGELFF. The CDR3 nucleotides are TGTGCCAGCAGGGGACAGTACACCGGGGAGCTGTTTTTT.